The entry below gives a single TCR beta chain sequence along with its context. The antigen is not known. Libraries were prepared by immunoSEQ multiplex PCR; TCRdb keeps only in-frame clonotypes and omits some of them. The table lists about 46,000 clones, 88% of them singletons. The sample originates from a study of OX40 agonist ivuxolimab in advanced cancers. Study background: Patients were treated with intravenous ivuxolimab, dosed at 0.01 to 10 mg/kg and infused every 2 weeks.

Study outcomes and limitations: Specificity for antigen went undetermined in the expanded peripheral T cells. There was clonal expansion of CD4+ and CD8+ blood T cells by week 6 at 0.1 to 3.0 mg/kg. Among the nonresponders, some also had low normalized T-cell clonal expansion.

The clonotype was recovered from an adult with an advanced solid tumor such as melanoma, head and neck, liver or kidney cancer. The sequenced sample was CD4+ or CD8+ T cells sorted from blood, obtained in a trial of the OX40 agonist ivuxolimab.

CDR3 sequence: CAWSVEGGVSEQFF. The CDR3 region has the DNA TGTGCCTGGAGTGTTGAGGGCGGTGTTAGTGAGCAGTTCTTC. V is TRBV30 and J is TRBJ2-1, with D maybe TRBD2 (5 bases). In germline, CDR1 is GTSNPN, CDR2 SVGIG (reference sequence). V was clipped by 0 bases and J by 9 bases, with 15 bases between them. This CDR3 is 14 amino acids long.